A single sample is the source of the 32 T cell receptor beta chains below, sequenced in a study of molecular identifiers for immune sequencing clone quantification. TCRdb reanalysed the PCR reads using MiXCR and keeps one entry per CDR3 protein. The sample records hundreds of thousands of distinct CDR3 sequences, less than 20% being singletons. The sample comprised naive CD8+ T cells from blood, with Jurkat cell RNA spiked in. Regarding subset: FACS-sorted CD8+CD4-CCR7+CD45RA+ naive T cells. The receptors originated from a human donor in good health. Some libraries in this study had Jurkat cell RNA spiked in.

Ten or more counts support this clonotype. One end of the junction does not line up with germline, which may come from a read error. V is TRBV7-6 and J is TRBJ1-1; D is possibly TRBD1 (6 bases). Germline CDR1 is SGHVS and CDR2 is FNYEAQ. The CDR3 contains 14 residues. In DNA form, the CDR3 reads TGTGCCAGCACCTTAGGGGGTTTAGGAACTGAAGCTTTCTTT. Its protein product is CASTLGGLGTEAFF.

This clonotype was counted many times. The chain couples TRBV5-6 to TRBJ2-7, with D unresolved. Germline CDR1 is SGHDT and CDR2 is YYEEEE. V shed 4 bases and J shed 6 bases, with 8 bases lying between them. CDR3 length equals 11 residues. The CDR3 region is CASSQDLEQYF. CDR3 coding DNA: TGTGCCAGCAGCCAGGATCTCGAGCAGTACTTC.

This clonotype was observed a few times. The chain couples TRBV27 to TRBJ2-1; D perhaps matches TRBD2 (6 bases). This CDR3 contains 15 residues. Trimming stripped 5 bases from V and 6 bases from J, with 17 bases between. Germline CDR1 and CDR2: MNHEY and SMNVEV (reference sequence). CDR3 nucleotides: TGTGCCAGCAGTCCAGCGGGCCCATCGCGCAATGAGCAGTTCTTC. Residues: CASSPAGPSRNEQFF.

This clonotype was counted between two and nine times. The chain links TRBV6-1 to TRBJ2-7, with D tentatively TRBD1 (5 bases). Deletions cut 2 bases from V and 4 bases from J, with 15 bases between. From germline, CDR1 is MNHNS and CDR2 SASEGT. CDR3 size: 15 residues. The CDR3 here is CASSEQGFFVYEQYF. The DNA of the CDR3 is TGTGCCAGCAGTGAACAGGGATTTTTTGTTTACGAGCAGTACTTC.

The gene calls are TRBV11-2 and TRBJ2-5; possibly TRBD2 for D (7 bases). Germline V CDR1 and CDR2: SGHAT, FQNNGV. V was trimmed by 1 base and J by 4 bases, leaving 16 bases between them. This CDR3 contains 16 residues. The CDR3 nucleotides are TGTGCCAGCAGCTTAGGCTTTTCGGGGGGCCGAGAGACCCAGTACTTC. Protein sequence: CASSLGFSGGRETQYF.

A word on this clonotype: This CDR3 is missing its conserved last phenylalanine or tryptophan, likely due to a read error. This rearrangement joins TRBV20-1 to TRBJ2-7; D is unclear. From germline, CDR1 is DFQATT and CDR2 SNEGSKA (reference sequence). The CDR3 consists of 14 residues. Trimming removed 4 bases at V and 1 base at J, with 14 bases between. The CDR3 DNA sequence: TGCAGTGCTAATAACTGGCAGGATTCCTACGAGCAGTACCTC. Translating it yields CSANNWQDSYEQYL.

This clonotype was detected ten times or more. V gene TRBV28 combines with J gene TRBJ2-3; 8 bases map to TRBD2. The germline V gene encodes CDR1 MDHEN and CDR2 SYDVKM. Germline trimming cut 3 bases from V and 1 base from J; bases unmatched to any gene: 6. The CDR3 has 16 amino acids. The CDR3 DNA follows: TGTGCCAGCAGTTTCCGGGGGGGGCGCGGCACAGATACGCAGTATTTT. Its protein product is CASSFRGGRGTDTQYF.

This clonotype was observed a handful of times. This sequence may be a read error, since a much larger clone differs from it by one base. The chain employs TRBV4-3 and TRBJ2-7; TRBD1 matches at 7 bases. Germline V gene lookup returns CDR1 LGHNA and CDR2 YSLEER. This CDR3 comprises 16 residues. The CDR3 sequence: CASSQESSGGSYEQHF. The CDR3 DNA reads as TGCGCCAGCAGCCAAGAGTCGTCAGGGGGAAGCTACGAGCAGCACTTC.

V gene TRBV14 combines with J gene TRBJ2-7; D is unresolved. This CDR3 is built from 15 residues. Germline CDR1 reads SGHDN; CDR2 reads FVKESK. With 1 base removed from V and 2 bases from J, the gap between germline ends came to 12 bases. The CDR3 DNA reads as TGTGCCAGCAGCCAAGGGGTGGGCTTTGCCTACGAGCAGTACTTC. Protein sequence: CASSQGVGFAYEQYF. Full variable domain (remainder filled in from reference TRBV14 and TRBJ2-7): EAGVTQFPSHSVIEKGQTVTLRCDPISGHDNLYWYRRVMGKEIKFLLHFVKESKQDESGMPNNRFLAERTGGTYSTLKVQPAELEDSGVYFCASSQGVGFAYEQYFGPGTRLTVT.

The sample holds many counts of this clonotype. This chain links TRBV2 with TRBJ1-1; 7 bases are shared with TRBD1. The trim removed 2 bases at V and 4 bases at J, leaving 7 bases unmatched. The CDR3 consists of 15 residues. Germline-derived CDR1 and CDR2 are SNHLY and FYNNEI. The CDR3 here is CASSEWQGGSTEAFF. CDR3 DNA: TGTGCCAGCAGTGAATGGCAGGGGGGCTCCACTGAAGCTTTCTTT.

There are many counts of this clonotype. This chain connects TRBV27 to TRBJ2-3, with D hard to call. The CDR3 is 18 residues long. V was pared by 3 bases and J by 2 bases, with 21 bases between. CDR1 and CDR2 from the germline V gene are MNHEY and SMNVEV (reference sequence). Written as DNA, the CDR3 is TGTGCCAGCAGTTTTGGTTTGGTGGGTTGGGGTAACACAGATACGCAGTATTTT. Its protein product is CASSFGLVGWGNTDTQYF.

This clonotype was seen ten or more times. The gene calls are TRBV29-1 and TRBJ2-7; 7 nucleotides match TRBD1. The J segment lost 5 bases and the V segment lost 8 bases, leaving 9 bases of the junction unmatched. This CDR3 has 12 residues. CDR1 is SQVTM, CDR2 ANQGSEA, per germline. The chain's CDR3 is CSTLQGMNEQYF. The CDR3 bases are TGCAGCACCCTACAGGGGATGAACGAGCAGTACTTC.

With regard to this clonotype: Germline is not matched at one junction end, which may reflect a read error. The CDR3 region has the DNA TGTGCCAGCAGTTACGATGGGGGGCCCTACGAGCCGTACTTC. Protein: CASSYDGGPYEPYF. This chain uses TRBV6-2 or TRBV6-3 with TRBJ2-7, with D perhaps TRBD1 or TRBD2 (6 bases each). The germline CDR1 and CDR2 sequences are MNHEY and SVGEGT. The CDR3 length is 14 residues.

V and J are TRBV30 and TRBJ1-1; TRBD1 aligns across 7 bases. Trimming removed 2 bases from V and 4 bases from J; junction bases left unmatched: 16. Germline assignment: CDR1 GTSNPN and CDR2 SVGIG (reference sequence). The CDR3 length is 17 residues. The CDR3 region has the DNA TGTGCCTGGAGTTCTTTGGGGGACAGCAATGTTGGCACTGAAGCTTTCTTT. Amino acid sequence: CAWSSLGDSNVGTEAFF.

In this sample, this clonotype turned up many times. The CDR3 protein is CASRDSVNTEAFF. For the CDR3, the DNA is TGTGCCAGCAGAGACAGTGTGAACACTGAAGCTTTCTTT. The chain links TRBV2 to TRBJ1-1, with D maybe TRBD1 (5 bases). The CDR3 runs 13 residues. The V gene lost 6 bases and the J gene lost 0 bases, with 8 bases spanning the gap. Germline CDR1 is SNHLY and CDR2 is FYNNEI.

This clonotype was detected a few times. This chain joins TRBV7-9 and TRBJ2-1; 8 bases fit TRBD1. After removal of 11 bases from V and 7 bases from J, the junction contained 13 bases not matched to a gene. Germline lookup yields CDR1 SEHNR and CDR2 FQNEAQ (reference sequence). This CDR3 spans 14 amino acids. The CDR3 sequence is CASDGQGAGNEQFF. CDR3 in DNA: TGTGCCTCAGACGGGCAGGGGGCTGGGAATGAGCAGTTCTTC.

Points on this clonotype: This may stem from a read error, because a much larger clone lies one nucleotide away. The conserved closing phenylalanine or tryptophan is absent in this CDR3, likely reflecting a read error. The chain is built from TRBV30 and TRBJ2-3; D possibly corresponds to TRBD2 (6 bases). From germline, CDR1 is GTSNPN and CDR2 SVGIG (reference sequence). This CDR3 contains 11 residues. The CDR3 reads CAGGETDTQYL. CDR3 DNA sequence: TGTGCGGGCGGGGAGACAGATACGCAGTATCTT.

This clonotype appeared many times. The chain carries TRBV6-2 or TRBV6-3 and TRBJ2-3; D is uncertain. V was pared by 0 bases and J by 6 bases, with 7 bases between. Germline CDR1 is MNHEY and CDR2 is SVGEGT. The CDR3 is 13 residues long. The CDR3 reads CASSYSIADTQYF. The CDR3 nucleotides are TGTGCCAGCAGTTACTCGATTGCCGATACGCAGTATTTT.

This clonotype was counted only a few times. This chain joins TRBV6-6 and TRBJ1-1, with D unclear. Per germline, CDR1 MNHNY and CDR2 SVGAGI (reference sequence). The V end lost 2 bases, the J end lost 0 bases, and 10 bases lay between the germline ends. This CDR3 contains 15 residues. CDR3 residues: CASSYTESMNTEAFF. The CDR3 DNA reads TGTGCCAGCAGTTACACCGAGAGCATGAACACTGAAGCTTTCTTT.

This clonotype was recorded many times. The CDR3 sequence is CASSLARETQYF. The CDR3 DNA follows: TGCGCCAGCAGCTTGGCTAGAGAGACCCAGTACTTC. The chain recombines TRBV5-1 with TRBJ2-5; D unclear. In germline, CDR1 is SGHRS, CDR2 YFSETQ. The V end lost 0 bases, the J end lost 4 bases, and 4 bases lay between the germline ends. This CDR3 is built from 12 residues.

This rearrangement joins TRBV12-3 or TRBV12-4 to TRBJ2-3, with 12 nucleotides matching TRBD2. Trimming at V came to 4 bases and at J to 2 bases, leaving 7 bases not matched to a gene. CDR3 length: 17 residues. The CDR3, as DNA: TGTGCCAGCAGTTCAAGGACTAGCGGGGAGTCCACAGATACGCAGTATTTT. Translating gives CASSSRTSGESTDTQYF.

This clonotype appeared a few times. The CDR3 sequence is CASSPPRRDNEQFF. The CDR3 DNA follows: TGTGCCAGCAGCCCCCCCCGACGGGACAATGAGCAGTTCTTC. The rearrangement joins TRBV7-9 to TRBJ2-1; D ambiguous. Germline-derived CDR1 and CDR2 are SEHNR and FQNEAQ (reference sequence). The V gene lost 5 bases and the J gene lost 5 bases, with 13 bases spanning the gap. This CDR3 has 14 residues.

This clonotype was observed at least ten times. The gene calls are TRBV5-1 and TRBJ2-7; 9 bases agree with TRBD2. J lost 4 bases, V lost 2 bases, and 4 bases had no gene match. The CDR3 consists of 14 residues. CDR1 is SGHRS, CDR2 YFSETQ, per germline. CDR3 in amino acids: CASSLTSGWYEQYF. The CDR3 nucleotides read TGCGCCAGCAGCTTAACTAGCGGGTGGTACGAGCAGTACTTC.

This clonotype was recorded a few times. The chain couples TRBV7-9 to TRBJ2-7; 7 bases match TRBD1. After removal of 1 base from V and 5 bases from J, the junction contained 8 bases not matched to a gene. Germline V gives CDR1 SEHNR, CDR2 FQNEAQ (reference sequence). This CDR3 comprises 15 residues. The CDR3, as DNA: TGTGCCAGCAGCTTAGGGAGACAGGGTTTACACGAGCAGTACTTC. Its translation: CASSLGRQGLHEQYF.

This clonotype was seen a handful of times. At one boundary the junction diverges from the germline segment, which might be a read error. The chain is built from TRBV12-3 or TRBV12-4 and TRBJ2-7, with TRBD1 matching over 8 bases. The CDR3 loop spans 11 amino acids. CDR3 region: CASSLGDRCFF. The CDR3 bases are TGTGCCAGCAGTTTGGGGGACAGGTGTTTCTTC.

In this sample, this clonotype turned up many times. This chain uses TRBV28 with TRBJ2-5; D unresolved. V shed 6 bases and J shed 5 bases, with 22 bases lying between them. CDR3 length: 16 amino acids. The germline V gene encodes CDR1 MDHEN and CDR2 SYDVKM. CDR3 in amino acids: CASRKPIGPLTETQYF. The CDR3 coding sequence is TGTGCCAGCAGAAAACCAATAGGACCGCTTACTGAGACCCAGTACTTC.

This clonotype was observed many times. This chain uses TRBV20-1 with TRBJ1-2; TRBD1 might be the D (6 bases). This CDR3 spans 11 amino acids. The germline V gene has CDR1 DFQATT and CDR2 SNEGSKA (reference sequence). V was pared by 6 bases and J by 6 bases, with 11 bases between. The CDR3 here is CSARTENGYTF. The CDR3 DNA reads as TGCAGTGCCAGGACAGAGAATGGCTACACCTTC.

Of note for this clonotype: A much larger clone is a single base away; this may be a read error. The final CDR3 position lacks the conserved phenylalanine or tryptophan, pointing to a likely read error. J is TRBJ2-3 and V is TRBV27; D gene unclear. V was cut by 6 bases and J by 2 bases, with 21 bases left in between. Germline assignment: CDR1 MNHEY and CDR2 SMNVEV (reference sequence). There are 17 residues in the CDR3. DNA of the CDR3: TGTGCCAGCAGCCCTTACCCCTCTTCGGTGGCCACAGATACGCAGTATCTT. This translates into CASSPYPSSVATDTQYL.

This clonotype was counted between two and nine times. The chain links TRBV27 to TRBJ2-2; D not certain. Per germline, CDR1 MNHEY and CDR2 SMNVEV (reference sequence). CDR3 length: 14 residues. Trimming stripped 3 bases from V and 5 bases from J, with 10 bases between. CDR3 protein: CASSFSLKTGELFF. The CDR3 nucleotides read TGTGCCAGCAGTTTTTCTCTTAAAACCGGGGAGCTGTTTTTT.

This clonotype was recorded at least ten times. The chain employs TRBV5-4 and TRBJ2-1; TRBD2 matches at 7 bases. The junction had 7 bases not matched to a gene; V was cut back by 3 bases and J by 13 bases. There are 12 residues in the CDR3. Germline assignment: CDR1 SGHNT and CDR2 YYREEE (reference sequence). The CDR3 bases are TGTGCCAGCAGCTCCTTAGCGGGTAGTCAGTTCTTC. Its translation: CASSSLAGSQFF.

This clonotype has just one count. The V and J genes are TRBV4-1 and TRBJ2-7; perhaps TRBD1 as D (5 bases). The CDR3 contains 13 residues. The germline V gene has CDR1 MGHRA and CDR2 YSYEKL. Trimming left V 5 bases short and J 0 bases short, with 8 bases between. CDR3 residues: CASSERGSYEQYF. DNA of the CDR3: TGCGCCAGCAGCGAAAGGGGCTCCTACGAGCAGTACTTC.

This clonotype was counted many times. The CDR3 DNA reads TGTGCCAGCAGTATGTCGACTAGCGGGAATTCCTACGAGCAGTACTTC. Its translation is CASSMSTSGNSYEQYF. The V and J genes are TRBV28 and TRBJ2-7, with 11 bases lining up with TRBD2. This CDR3 has 16 residues. CDR1 and CDR2 (germline): MDHEN, SYDVKM. J lost 1 base, V lost 5 bases, and 7 bases had no gene match.